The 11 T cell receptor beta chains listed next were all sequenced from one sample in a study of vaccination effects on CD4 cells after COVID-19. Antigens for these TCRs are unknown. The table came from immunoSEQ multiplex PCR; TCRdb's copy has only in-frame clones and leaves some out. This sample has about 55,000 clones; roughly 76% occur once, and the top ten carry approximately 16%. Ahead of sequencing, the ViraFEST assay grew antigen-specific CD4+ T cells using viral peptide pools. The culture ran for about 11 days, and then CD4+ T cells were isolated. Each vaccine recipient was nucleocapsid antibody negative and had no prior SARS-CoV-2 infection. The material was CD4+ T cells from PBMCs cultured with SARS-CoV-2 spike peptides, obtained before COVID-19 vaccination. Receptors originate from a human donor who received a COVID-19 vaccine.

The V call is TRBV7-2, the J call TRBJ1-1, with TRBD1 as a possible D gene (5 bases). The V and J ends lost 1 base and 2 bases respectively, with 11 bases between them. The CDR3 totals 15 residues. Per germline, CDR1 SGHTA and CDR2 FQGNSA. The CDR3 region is CASSLGPGFNTEAFF. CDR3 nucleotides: TGTGCCAGCAGCTTAGGTCCAGGGTTCAACACTGAAGCTTTCTTT.

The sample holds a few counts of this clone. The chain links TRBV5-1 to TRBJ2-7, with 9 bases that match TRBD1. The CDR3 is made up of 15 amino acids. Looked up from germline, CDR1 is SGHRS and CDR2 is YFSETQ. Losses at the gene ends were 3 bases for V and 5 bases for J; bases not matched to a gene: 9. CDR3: CASSSAGQGENEQYF. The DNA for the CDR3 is TGCGCCAGCAGCTCGGCGGGACAGGGTGAAAACGAGCAGTACTTC.

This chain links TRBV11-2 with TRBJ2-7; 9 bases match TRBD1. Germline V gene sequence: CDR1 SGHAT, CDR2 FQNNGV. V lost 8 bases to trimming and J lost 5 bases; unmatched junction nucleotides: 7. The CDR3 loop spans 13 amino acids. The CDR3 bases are TGTGCCAGCGGTAGACAGGGGGTCCACGAGCAGTACTTC. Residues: CASGRQGVHEQYF.

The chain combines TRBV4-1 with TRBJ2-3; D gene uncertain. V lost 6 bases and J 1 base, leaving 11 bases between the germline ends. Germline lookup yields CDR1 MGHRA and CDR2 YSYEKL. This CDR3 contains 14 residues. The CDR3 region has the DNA TGCGCCAGCAGTACTGCAGGCCGCACAGATACGCAGTATTTT. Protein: CASSTAGRTDTQYF.

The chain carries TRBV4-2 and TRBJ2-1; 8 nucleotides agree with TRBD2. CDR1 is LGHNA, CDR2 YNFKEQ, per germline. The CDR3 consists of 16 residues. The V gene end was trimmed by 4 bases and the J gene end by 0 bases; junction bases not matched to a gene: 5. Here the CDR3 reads CASSPQRGSSYNEQFF. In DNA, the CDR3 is TGTGCCAGCAGCCCTCAGCGGGGGAGCTCCTACAATGAGCAGTTCTTC.

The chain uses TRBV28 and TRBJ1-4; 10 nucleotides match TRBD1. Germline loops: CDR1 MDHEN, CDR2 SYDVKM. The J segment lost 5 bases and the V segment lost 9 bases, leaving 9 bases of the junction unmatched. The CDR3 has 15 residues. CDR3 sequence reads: CASGLWGQGNEKLFF. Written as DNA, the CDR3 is TGTGCCAGTGGGCTCTGGGGACAGGGGAATGAAAAACTGTTTTTT.

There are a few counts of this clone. The CDR3 spells CASSLPTGRELFF. CDR3 coding DNA: TGTGCCAGCAGCTTGCCGACAGGGAGGGAGCTGTTTTTT. This chain connects TRBV7-9 to TRBJ2-2; 7 bases match TRBD1. The germline CDR1 and CDR2 sequences are SEHNR and FQNEAQ (reference sequence). V shed 3 bases, J shed 9 bases, and the junction held 4 bases outside the gene matches. The CDR3 runs 13 residues.

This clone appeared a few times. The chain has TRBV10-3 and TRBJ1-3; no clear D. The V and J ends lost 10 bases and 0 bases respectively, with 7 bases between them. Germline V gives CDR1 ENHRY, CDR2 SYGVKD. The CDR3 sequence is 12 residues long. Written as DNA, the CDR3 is TGTGCCAGCCAGAGCTCTGGAAACACCATATATTTT. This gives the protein CASQSSGNTIYF.

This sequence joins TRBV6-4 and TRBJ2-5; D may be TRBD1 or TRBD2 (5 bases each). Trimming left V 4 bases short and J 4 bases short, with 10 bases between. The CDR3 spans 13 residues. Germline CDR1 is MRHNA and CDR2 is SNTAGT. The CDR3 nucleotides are TGTGCCAGCAGTGTCGGGGCGGGAGAGACCCAGTACTTC. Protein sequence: CASSVGAGETQYF.

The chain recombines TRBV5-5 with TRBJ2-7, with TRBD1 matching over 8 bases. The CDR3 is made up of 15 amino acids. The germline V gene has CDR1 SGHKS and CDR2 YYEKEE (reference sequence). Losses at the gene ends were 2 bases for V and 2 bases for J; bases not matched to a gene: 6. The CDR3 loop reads CASSLPGTGPYEQYF. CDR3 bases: TGTGCCAGCAGCTTACCCGGGACAGGCCCCTACGAGCAGTACTTC.

The CDR3 sequence is CASSLQGPGNTIYF. DNA of the CDR3: TGTGCCAGCAGCTTACAGGGTCCTGGAAACACCATATATTTT. The chain is built from TRBV5-4 and TRBJ1-3; tentative D call: TRBD1 (6 bases). Germline loops: CDR1 SGHNT, CDR2 YYREEE (reference sequence). The length of the CDR3 is 14 residues. Trimming took off 2 bases at V and 2 bases at J, with 8 bases between the two ends.